A selection of T cell receptor beta chains follows, all from one sample in a study of cytomegalovirus exposure and HLA in healthy donors. Assay used: immunoSEQ multiplex PCR; TCRdb lists only in-frame clones, some missing. Of over 200,000 clones in the sample, 70% to 85% are singletons; the top ten hold roughly 0.58%. The sample comprised PBMCs. The receptors originated from a woman aged 40 to 55 in good health and CMV-seronegative. The CDR3 runs from the conserved cysteine through the conserved F or W. The order of the fields is clone size, D gene, V gene, J gene, CDR3 DNA, CDR3 protein. A D gene is named only where the DNA matches it firmly. The size field is filled for only some rows; it gives once, few, many or a size class.

.,TRBD1,TRBV7-2,TRBJ2-5,TGTGCCAGCACCCGACAGGGCAGGGAGACCCAGTACTTC,CASTRQGRETQYF
.,.,TRBV11-2,TRBJ2-1,TGTGCCAGCAGCCCTTTTCTCAGGGGAAGCTCCTACAATGAGCAGTTCTTC,CASSPFLRGSSYNEQFF
once,TRBD1,TRBV5-6,TRBJ1-2,TGTGCCAGCAGCTTTGAGGGGGCCTATGGCTACACCTTC,CASSFEGAYGYTF
once,TRBD1,TRBV18,TRBJ1-6,TGTGCCAGCTTAATAGACAGGGGAGGTTCACCCCTCCACTTT,CASLIDRGGSPLHF
.,.,TRBV10-2,TRBJ2-2,TGCGCCAGCAGTCGGGCCGGGGAGCTGTTTTTT,CASSRAGELFF
.,TRBD2,TRBV6-6,TRBJ2-5,TGTGCCAGCAGGCAACCGGGACTAGCGGGTAAAGAGACCCAGTACTTC,CASRQPGLAGKETQYF
.,TRBD1,TRBV5-1,TRBJ2-5,TGCGCCAGCAGCCAGACAGGGGGGCGGGAGACCCAGTACTTC,CASSQTGGRETQYF
.,.,TRBV29-1,TRBJ1-1,TGCAGCGCCCAGGCCCGGTACACTGAAGCTTTCTTT,CSAQARYTEAFF
.,.,TRBV2,TRBJ1-2,TGTGCCAGCCACAGCAGGAACAATAACTATGGCTACACCTTC,CASHSRNNNYGYTF
.,.,TRBV27,TRBJ1-2,TGTGCCAGCAGTTTAAGGTTCGGGTATGGCTACACCTTC,CASSLRFGYGYTF
.,TRBD1,TRBV5-1,TRBJ2-1,TGCGCCAGTACGAGGGACAGGCAATACAATGAGCAGTTCTTC,CASTRDRQYNEQFF
.,TRBD1,TRBV27,TRBJ1-2,TGTGCCAGCAGTCCCTCCCAGGGGGCCGCTTTTTATGGCTACACCTTC,CASSPSQGAAFYGYTF
.,TRBD2,TRBV7-2,TRBJ2-5,TGTGCCAGCAGCTCCAGGGAGACTAGCGGGCCTCAGGGGACCCAGTACTTC,CASSSRETSGPQGTQYF
.,TRBD1,TRBV5-1,TRBJ1-2,TGCGCCAGCAGCTTGTTTACAGGGGAAAATGGCTACACCTTC,CASSLFTGENGYTF
.,.,TRBV7-2,TRBJ2-7,TGTGCCAGCAGCCGCGATAAACAGGGATTTACAACCTACGAGCAGTACTTC,CASSRDKQGFTTYEQYF
once,.,TRBV6-4,TRBJ2-1,TGTGCCAGCAGTGCCAGGGATTCCAGCAATGAGCAGTTCTTC,CASSARDSSNEQFF
.,.,TRBV11-2,TRBJ2-7,TGTGCCAGCAGCTTAATGGACACCCTCTCCTACGAGCAGTACTTC,CASSLMDTLSYEQYF
.,TRBD1,TRBV7-9,TRBJ2-3,TGTGCCAGCCGACCGAGGGGGCGCACAGATACGCAGTATTTT,CASRPRGRTDTQYF
.,.,TRBV7-9,TRBJ1-1,TGTGCCAGCAGCCTGGACTTCTCAGGCACTGAAGCTTTCTTT,CASSLDFSGTEAFF
.,TRBD1,TRBV13,TRBJ1-5,TGTGCCAGCAGCTTGAGGGACAGGGGACGTCAGCCCCAGCATTTT,CASSLRDRGRQPQHF
.,.,TRBV28,TRBJ1-5,TGTGCCAGCAGTTTGGATGGACTCGGAAGCAATCAGCCCCAGCATTTT,CASSLDGLGSNQPQHF
few,.,TRBV9,TRBJ1-2,TGTGCCAGCAGCGTAGCTGACAGCCGATATGGCTACACCTTC,CASSVADSRYGYTF
.,.,TRBV18,TRBJ2-7,TGTGCCAGCTCACCGAGTAGAGAGATCTACGAGCAGTACTTC,CASSPSREIYEQYF
.,TRBD1,TRBV19,TRBJ1-2,TGTGCCAGTAGTCCGGGACAGGGCTATGGCTACACCTTC,CASSPGQGYGYTF
.,TRBD2,TRBV2,TRBJ2-3,TGTGCCAGCAGTGTTGCGGGGGCAGATACGCAGTATTTT,CASSVAGADTQYF
few,.,TRBV6-1,TRBJ1-1,TGTGCCAGCAGTGAATCGGGGGGTTGGACCACTGAAGCTTTCTTT,CASSESGGWTTEAFF
.,TRBD1,TRBV4-3,TRBJ2-7,TGCGCCAGCAGCCAAGGTTGGACAGGGGGCTCCTACGAGCAGTACTTC,CASSQGWTGGSYEQYF
.,TRBD2,TRBV7-8,TRBJ2-5,TGTGCCAGCAGCTTAGGGTCTAGCGGGGGGGCTCCTGCCATATGGGCCCAGTACTTC,CASSLGSSGGAPAIWAQYF
.,TRBD2,TRBV27,TRBJ2-1,TGTGCCAGCAGTTTCGGCTCGACCGGGACTAGCAATGAGCAGTTCTTC,CASSFGSTGTSNEQFF
.,.,TRBV27,TRBJ2-2,TGTGCCAGCAGTTTAGGCCTAGCTCGCACCGGGGAGCTGTTTTTT,CASSLGLARTGELFF
.,TRBD2,TRBV6-5,TRBJ2-1,TGTGCCAGCTTTCCGGGGGGGAGCTCCTACAATGAGCAGTTCTTC,CASFPGGSSYNEQFF
.,.,TRBV28,TRBJ2-3,TGTGCCAGCAGTTCGAGCGGCCGAGGTTATGGGGATACGCAGTATTTT,CASSSSGRGYGDTQYF
.,.,TRBV7-3,TRBJ1-4,TGTGCCAGCAGCTTGGAAGACTCTGTTGAAAAACTGTTTTTT,CASSLEDSVEKLFF
.,TRBD2,TRBV2,TRBJ2-1,TGTGCCAGCAGTGAACCGGGGGGATCCTACAATGAGCAGTTCTTC,CASSEPGGSYNEQFF
.,TRBD2,TRBV4-1,TRBJ2-3,TGCGCCAGCAGCCAAGACGGGACTAGCGGGGGTTCTAGCACAGATACGCAGTATTTT,CASSQDGTSGGSSTDTQYF
.,TRBD2,TRBV5-1,TRBJ2-3,TGCGCCAGCAGCTTGGCCGGTAGCGGGGCAGTCTACACAGATACGCAGTATTTT,CASSLAGSGAVYTDTQYF